This is a list of T cell receptor beta chains from one sample in a study of cytomegalovirus exposure and HLA in healthy donors. Sequenced by immunoSEQ multiplex PCR; TCRdb stores in-frame clones only, minus some. Found here are fewer than 250,000 clones, roughly 83% of them singletons; the top ten hold just over 1.4%. Sequenced sample: PBMCs. The receptors shown here come from a girl under 18 in good health and CMV-seronegative. CDR3s include the opening cysteine and the closing phenylalanine or tryptophan. Each record gives: CDR3 length, V gene, CDR3 protein.

14,TRBV10-3,CAIRDRDSTYEQYF
14,TRBV7-3,CASSLRFQRYEQYF
13,TRBV30,CAWSSSGPNEQFF
10,TRBV2,CAGSDEKLFF
15,TRBV18,CASSPRRESSNEQFF
17,TRBV4-1,CASSHEYPGQELYEQYF
17,TRBV7-2,CASSLRASGGSTDTQYF
15,TRBV30,CAWRVSDYSNQPQHF
15,TRBV5-4,CASSHNRDGGREQFF
13,TRBV19,CASSKGRKGEAFF
15,TRBV15,CATSSGAQGGTEAFF
15,TRBV28,CASSPGTASLPGYTF
14,TRBV27,CASSYTQPGETQYF
15,TRBV11-1,CASSFSGFTYNEQFF
16,TRBV5-6,CASSLLSGSSYNEQFF
14,TRBV11-2,CTSSFTGGYTEAFF
13,TRBV7-2,CASSLGYINEQYF
14,TRBV6-5,CASSPGLAGGLRVF
16,TRBV9,CASSVGTGSAWYGYTF
16,TRBV7-9,CSSSLDKTAKNTEAFF
16,TRBV5-6,CASSLLAASNQETQYF
16,TRBV9,CASSVGGTGSNQPQHF
14,TRBV6-4,CASSDLGQDTEAFF
12,TRBV30,CAWSSTSERQYF
14,TRBV28,CASSFQGRVGTQYF
16,TRBV4-2,CASSQEGTGFQETQYF
13,TRBV5-5,CASRQYRQDGYTF
15,TRBV5-4,CASGLQGRSYNEQFF
15,TRBV30,CAWSALGGAGEKLFF
15,TRBV28,CASSFYRKTVYGYTF
15,TRBV15,CATSRDRQGKNIQYF
13,TRBV2,CASNRDRLNEQFF
13,TRBV5-1,CASSRTGQYEQYF
14,TRBV15,CATSRGDSNYGYTF
13,TRBV7-3,CASSPYPQETQYF
15,TRBV5-5,CASSVGQGAGQPQHF
15,TRBV11-2,CASSLEPSGRAEQFF
19,TRBV7-9,CASSPPRAGNELADNEQFF
13,TRBV27,CASSSNRDNEQYF
20,TRBV27,CASREMIGLAGDFSTDTQYF
15,TRBV4-3,CASSQGQEAYNEQFF
14,TRBV5-4,CASSSRQGFDEQYF
17,TRBV4-2,CASSQEATGQSGNTIYF
15,TRBV7-8,CASSPGTSGTYEQYF
12,TRBV28,CASSGGPSEQYF
15,TRBV7-2,CASSLVASGPWEQYF
13,TRBV2,CASRLSSLETQYF
12,TRBV28,CASMAGVRPQHF
13,TRBV6-5,CASRNTGTYGYTF
15,TRBV18,CASSSQGPRTETQYF
16,TRBV7-3,CASSPTVAGGWREQFF
16,TRBV27,CASSLSGGRLAYEQYF
14,TRBV6-6,CASGTGVRNQPQHF